This T cell receptor beta chain appears in the sequencing data of a study of response to subunit inactivated influenza vaccine. Germline V gives CDR1 MDHEN, CDR2 SYDVKM. The CDR3 is 19 residues long. With 4 bases clipped from V and 3 bases from J, the junction kept 15 bases outside the gene matches. Each CDR3 protein is one row after TCRdb ran MiXCR on the RT-PCR reads. In the table there are about 540,000 distinct CDR3 sequences, 20% to 25% of which are singletons. This same sample was also part of a study on T cells expressing NK-cell markers. That report notes: What made the TCR beta cDNA was 5'RACE template switching with UMIs. Sorted T-cell subsets CD3+CD56+NKG2C+, CD3+CD56+NKG2C- and CD3+CD56-NKG2C+ were TCR beta-sequenced. Eight donors were sequenced, seven testing HCMV-seropositive and one testing seronegative. In several experiments, an anti-gamma-delta TCR antibody restricted sorting to alpha-beta TCR T cells.

This receptor was identified in a man between 50 and 59 years old who received an inactivated influenza vaccine. The chain uses TRBV28 and TRBJ2-1, with 10 bases that match TRBD2. This material consisted of CD4+ T cells sorted from PBMCs, taken approximately 13 days after vaccination. In DNA, the CDR3 is TGTGCCAGCAGTTGGGGTCAAGGGAGCGGGAGGGCCTTCTACAATGAGCAGTTCTTC. Protein: CASSWGQGSGRAFYNEQFF.